The T cell receptor (beta chain) described here comes from a study of blood T cell repertoires in COVID-19. Across the study: The study drew acute and convalescent COVID-19 samples from the United States, Italy and Spain. Sources were T cells, B-cell-depleted T cells, or PBMCs; the material itself was cDNA or gDNA.

This CDR3 is 16 amino acids long. CDR1 and CDR2 (germline): SGHAT, FQNNGV. V lost 1 base and J 3 bases, leaving 13 bases between the germline ends. In the study's own analysis: Quantification of nucleated cells was approximated via reference gene primer amplification. Repertoires were generated with immunoSEQ multiplex PCR, while TCRdb's copy carries only in-frame clones and drops some. V, J and clone size reflect that table, while D and trimming were determined from the DNA. This table holds about 46,000 clones, 87% found once. V usage is TRBV11-2 and J usage is TRBJ2-1; D call uncertain. The specimen sequenced was peripheral blood. The clonotype originates from a human donor in a cohort sampled during active COVID-19. CDR3 sequence (DNA): TGTGCCAGCAGCTTAGTGTGGGCAACCAGCTACAATGAGCAGTTCTTC. This encodes CASSLVWATSYNEQFF.